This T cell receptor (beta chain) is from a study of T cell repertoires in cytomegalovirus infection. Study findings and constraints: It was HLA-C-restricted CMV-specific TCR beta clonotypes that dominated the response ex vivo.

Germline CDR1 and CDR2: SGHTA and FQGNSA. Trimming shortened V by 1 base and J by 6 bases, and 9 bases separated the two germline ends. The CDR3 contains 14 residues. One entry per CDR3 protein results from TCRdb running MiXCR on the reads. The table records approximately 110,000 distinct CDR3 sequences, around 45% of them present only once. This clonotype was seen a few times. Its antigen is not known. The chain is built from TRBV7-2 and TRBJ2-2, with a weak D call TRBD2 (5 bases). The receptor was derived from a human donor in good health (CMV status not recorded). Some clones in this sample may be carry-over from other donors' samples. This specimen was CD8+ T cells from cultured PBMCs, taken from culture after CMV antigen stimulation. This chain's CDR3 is CASSLVLEPGELFF. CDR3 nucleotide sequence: TGTGCCAGCAGCTTAGTACTAGAGCCCGGGGAGCTGTTTTTT. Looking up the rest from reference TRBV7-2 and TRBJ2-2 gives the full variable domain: GAGVSQSPSNKVTEKGKDVELRCDPISGHTALYWYRQSLGQGLEFLIYFQGNSAPDKSGLPSDRFSAERTGGSVSTLTIQRTQQEDSAVYLCASSLVLEPGELFFGEGSRLTVL.